Listed here is a single T cell receptor (beta chain). The source of the sample is a study of shared clonotypes between healthy human individuals. Clones were read by immunoSEQ multiplex PCR, and TCRdb kept only the in-frame ones, dropping some. Seen here are a few million clones, around 90% observed once, and the top ten hold roughly 0.15%. Germline V gives CDR1 SGHAT, CDR2 FQNNGV. The CDR3 has 15 residues. V lost 0 bases and J lost 0, with 5 bases in between. The genes are TRBV11-2 and TRBJ2-2; no clear D. The receptor's source is a man aged 18 to 30 in good health. Sequencing was performed on naive CD4+ T cells sorted from blood. Indicated subset: CD45RA+ positively selected. DNA for the CDR3: TGTGCCAGCAGCTTAGAATGGGCGAACACCGGGGAGCTGTTTTTT. Translating gives CASSLEWANTGELFF.